Listed here are 20 T cell receptor beta chains from one sample, sequenced in a study of CD8 T cells in ankylosing spondylitis. One entry per CDR3 protein results from TCRdb running MiXCR on the 5' RACE reads. The table shows some 240,000 distinct CDR3 sequences, with roughly 8.6% occurring only once. The sequenced sample consisted of blood, either unsorted or a sorted T cell fraction (not recorded which). The origin of the receptors is a male donor with ankylosing spondylitis or in good health (not recorded which).

In its sample, this clonotype was seen a few times. The J gene is TRBJ2-3, the V gene TRBV30; the match to TRBD2 covers 7 bases. Germline-derived CDR1 and CDR2 are GTSNPN and SVGIG (reference sequence). V lost 1 base, J lost 11 bases, and 9 bases stayed unmatched. The CDR3 contains 13 residues. This CDR3 reads CAWSDGGGSMQYF. The DNA of the CDR3 is TGTGCCTGGAGTGACGGAGGCGGGAGCATGCAGTATTTT.

This clonotype was seen many times. V is TRBV12-3 or TRBV12-4 and J is TRBJ2-2, with no clear D. Deletions cut 8 bases from V and 8 bases from J, with 9 bases between. The CDR3 has 11 residues. This CDR3 reads CASALGGELFF. CDR3 bases: TGTGCCAGCGCACTTGGAGGGGAGCTGTTTTTT.

In regard to this clonotype: Given a much more abundant clone one base away, this may be a read error. The V gene is TRBV2, the J gene TRBJ1-5; a possible D gene is TRBD1 (5 bases). The CDR3 is made up of 15 amino acids. CDR1 SNHLY and CDR2 FYNNEI come from the germline V gene. V was trimmed by 7 bases and J by 1 base, leaving 14 bases between them. CDR3 amino acids: CASTRDFGSNQPQHF. CDR3 nucleotides: TGTGCCAGCACCCGGGACTTCGGGAGCAATCAGCCCCAGCATTTT.

In this sample, this clonotype turned up many times. The J gene is TRBJ2-1, the V gene TRBV5-5, with TRBD2 identical over 10 bases. The V and J ends lost 2 bases and 10 bases, in that order; junction bases with no gene match: 6. The CDR3 covers 14 residues. Germline CDR1 SGHKS, CDR2 YYEKEE (reference sequence). CDR3: CASSFAPLAGEQFF. The CDR3 coding sequence is TGTGCCAGCAGCTTCGCTCCACTAGCGGGAGAGCAGTTCTTC.

CDR3 sequence: CATSRDGRAGETQYF. CDR3 bases: TGTGCCACCAGCAGAGATGGCAGGGCTGGAGAGACCCAGTACTTC. The gene calls are TRBV15 and TRBJ2-5, with D possibly being TRBD1 (5 bases). The CDR3 contains 15 residues. The V end lost 0 bases, the J end lost 4 bases, and 12 bases lay between the germline ends. Germline V gene sequence: CDR1 LNHNV, CDR2 YYDKDF (reference sequence).

This clonotype was seen ten or more times. The chain couples TRBV7-9 to TRBJ2-4; TRBD1 aligns across 10 bases. Trimming cost V 5 bases and J 4 bases; bases outside gene matches: 11. CDR3 length equals 17 residues. Looked up from germline, CDR1 is SEHNR and CDR2 is FQNEAQ (reference sequence). The CDR3 DNA reads as TGTGCCAGCAGCCACCAGGGGACAGGGGCCCAGAAAAACATTCAGTACTTC. Translation gives CASSHQGTGAQKNIQYF.

The rearrangement uses TRBV4-3 and TRBJ2-6; TRBD1 matches 7 bases. Unmatched junction bases numbered 6, after V lost 0 bases and J lost 1 base. There are 18 residues in the CDR3. Germline V gene lookup returns CDR1 LGHNA and CDR2 YSLEER. The CDR3 reads CASSQDRTGFSGANVLTF. In DNA form, the CDR3 reads TGCGCCAGCAGCCAAGACAGGACAGGTTTTTCTGGGGCCAACGTCCTGACTTTC.

This clonotype was detected ten times or more. The chain carries TRBV5-1 and TRBJ2-5; D is tentatively TRBD1 or TRBD2 (5 bases each). The CDR3 is 12 residues long. V lost 5 bases and J lost 2, with 7 bases in between. The V gene's germline CDR1 is SGHRS and CDR2 YFSETQ. As DNA, the CDR3 is TGCGCCAGCAGTGAGGGGCAAGAGACCCAGTACTTC. Amino acids: CASSEGQETQYF.

This clonotype was counted many times. V gene TRBV7-2 combines with J gene TRBJ1-1; D unresolved. This CDR3 spans 14 amino acids. Germline-derived CDR1 and CDR2 are SGHTA and FQGNSA. Trimming left V 7 bases short and J 0 bases short, with 12 bases between. The CDR3 DNA reads TGTGCCAGCAACCCGGACCGAATGAACACTGAAGCTTTCTTT. It encodes CASNPDRMNTEAFF.

This clonotype was seen at least ten times. The CDR3 here is CAISEFVSGNTIYF. CDR3 nucleotides: TGTGCCATCAGTGAGTTCGTTTCTGGAAACACCATATATTTT. This chain links TRBV10-3 with TRBJ1-3, with D hard to call. The V and J ends lost 1 base and 1 base respectively, with 5 bases between them. The germline CDR1 and CDR2 sequences are ENHRY and SYGVKD. CDR3 size: 14 residues.

This clonotype has ten or more counts. J is TRBJ2-3 and V is TRBV11-2; D remains unclear. The CDR3 has 15 amino acids. Per the germline V gene, CDR1 is SGHAT and CDR2 is FQNNGV. Between the trimmed V and J ends, which lost 1 base and 4 bases, there was a span of 12 bases. The CDR3 loop is CASSLGPRTPDTQYF. The CDR3, as DNA: TGTGCCAGCAGCTTAGGGCCAAGGACGCCAGATACGCAGTATTTT.

This clonotype was seen a few times. The chain is built from TRBV2 and TRBJ1-2; 9 nucleotides match TRBD1. The CDR3 totals 15 residues. Trimming cost V 6 bases and J 4 bases; bases outside gene matches: 9. Germline CDR1 and CDR2: SNHLY and FYNNEI. The CDR3 region is CASRVTGGRGYGYTF. The CDR3 region has the DNA TGTGCCAGCAGGGTTACAGGGGGCCGGGGCTATGGCTACACCTTC.

This clonotype occurred many times. CDR3 in amino acids: CASRRRGETQYF. CDR3 bases: TGTGCCAGCAGACGGAGAGGAGAGACCCAGTACTTC. This chain uses TRBV12-3 or TRBV12-4 with TRBJ2-5; D call uncertain. The CDR3 covers 12 residues. Trimming left V 6 bases short and J 4 bases short, with 9 bases between.

This clonotype was seen many times. This chain joins TRBV7-2 and TRBJ2-2, with 7 nucleotides matching TRBD2. The germline CDR1 and CDR2 sequences are SGHTA and FQGNSA. The CDR3 has 16 residues. V trimming: 3 bases; J trimming: 3 bases; junction bases outside the gene matches: 7. The CDR3 DNA is TGTGCCAGCAGCTTGAAAGGGGCGGGGGACACCGGGGAGCTGTTTTTT. Encoded protein: CASSLKGAGDTGELFF. The full variable domain, rest sourced from reference TRBV7-2 and TRBJ2-2, is GAGVSQSPSNKVTEKGKDVELRCDPISGHTALYWYRQSLGQGLEFLIYFQGNSAPDKSGLPSDRFSAERTGGSVSTLTIQRTQQEDSAVYLCASSLKGAGDTGELFFGEGSRLTVL.

This clonotype occurred a few times. The CDR3 DNA reads TGCGCCAGCAGCTTGGAGGGACAGGCTTCTGGCTACACCTTC. Its translation: CASSLEGQASGYTF. V and J are TRBV5-1 and TRBJ1-2; 8 positions agree with TRBD1. The CDR3 consists of 14 residues. The germline V gene encodes CDR1 SGHRS and CDR2 YFSETQ. Trimming took 0 bases from V and 7 from J; bases not matched to a gene: 5.

The chain uses TRBV5-8 and TRBJ2-7; D is unclear. The V gene lost 5 bases and the J gene lost 5 bases, with 14 bases spanning the gap. In germline, CDR1 is SGHTS, CDR2 YDEGEE. The CDR3 length is 13 residues. CDR3 in amino acids: CASSLIEDHEQYF. Here the CDR3 DNA reads TGTGCCAGCAGTCTCATAGAGGACCACGAGCAGTACTTC.

About this clonotype itself: A much larger clone lies a single base off, so this may be a read error. The CDR3 nucleotides read TGTGCCAGCAGTTTATCGTCAAGAGCCTACTATGGCTACACCTTC. It codes for CASSLSSRAYYGYTF. The chain carries TRBV27 and TRBJ1-2; D is unclear. Per the germline V gene, CDR1 is MNHEY and CDR2 is SMNVEV (reference sequence). The V end lost 0 bases, the J end lost 3 bases, and 11 bases lay between the germline ends. This CDR3 is built from 15 residues.

This clonotype was recorded a few times. The chain carries TRBV20-1 and TRBJ2-5; D is ambiguous. Trimming took off 6 bases at V and 5 bases at J, with 22 bases between the two ends. CDR3 length: 15 amino acids. Germline CDR1 reads DFQATT; CDR2 reads SNEGSKA (reference sequence). CDR3 coding DNA: TGCAGTGCCCCTAAGGCAGTTGGCTCTCGGGAGACCCAGTACTTC. It is translated as CSAPKAVGSRETQYF.

There are many counts of this clonotype. The rearrangement links TRBV20-1 to TRBJ2-3; the D is unclear. The CDR3 is 14 residues long. CDR1 DFQATT and CDR2 SNEGSKA come from the germline V gene (reference sequence). V was trimmed by 5 bases and J by 0 bases, leaving 12 bases between them. The chain's CDR3 is CSAPGPLSTDTQYF. CDR3 DNA sequence: TGCAGTGCTCCAGGCCCCCTTAGCACAGATACGCAGTATTTT.

This clonotype has a count of ten or more. The chain recombines TRBV7-6 with TRBJ1-1; no clear D. The germline V gene has CDR1 SGHVS and CDR2 FNYEAQ. Trimming removed 5 bases at V and 3 bases at J, with 25 bases between. CDR3 size: 18 residues. The CDR3 protein is CASSPLRGTGRDDTEAFF. CDR3 nucleotides: TGTGCCAGCAGCCCTTTAAGAGGTACGGGGAGAGACGACACTGAAGCTTTCTTT. The full variable domain, rest sourced from reference TRBV7-6 and TRBJ1-1, is GAGVSQSPRYKVTKRGQDVALRCDPISGHVSLYWYRQALGQGPEFLTYFNYEAQQDKSGLPNDRFSAERPEGSISTLTIQRTEQRDSAMYRCASSPLRGTGRDDTEAFFGQGTRLTVV.